A selection of T cell receptor beta chains follows, all from one sample in a study of shared clonotypes between healthy human individuals. Clones were read by immunoSEQ multiplex PCR, and TCRdb kept only the in-frame ones, dropping some. This table has about 2.1 million clones, 93% appearing once. Specimen: naive CD8+ T cells from PBMCs. All receptors come from a man in his late teens or twenties in good health. Some clones in this sample may be carry-over from other donors' samples. CDR3s include the opening cysteine and the closing phenylalanine or tryptophan. The order of the fields is clone size, D gene, J gene, V gene, CDR3 DNA, CDR3 protein. A D gene is named only where the DNA matches it firmly. Only some rows state a clone size, as once, few, many or a class for expanded clones.

size: NA
D: NA
J: TRBJ1-2
V: TRBV15
DNA: TGTGCCACCAGCAGAGTCCCCGACAGACCTAACTATGGCTACACCTTC
CDR3: CATSRVPDRPNYGYTF

size: NA
D: NA
J: TRBJ2-1
V: TRBV19
DNA: TGTGCCAGTTGGGCGGGATTCTCCTACAATGAGCAGTTCTTC
CDR3: CASWAGFSYNEQFF

size: NA
D: NA
J: TRBJ1-2
V: TRBV7-9
DNA: TGTGCCAGCAGCACAGCCGGGACGGCTTATGGCTACACCTTC
CDR3: CASSTAGTAYGYTF

size: NA
D: NA
J: TRBJ1-1
V: TRBV6-5
DNA: TGTGCCAGCAGTTACTCGCCGCGCATTGAAGCTTTCTTT
CDR3: CASSYSPRIEAFF

size: NA
D: NA
J: TRBJ1-1
V: TRBV10-3
DNA: TGTGCCATCAGTGAGTCTTTAACGGGCCTTGGCGCTTTCTTT
CDR3: CAISESLTGLGAFF

size: NA
D: TRBD2
J: TRBJ2-1
V: TRBV7-3
DNA: TGTGCCAGCAGCTTAGTGGGACTAGCGGAAGACGATGAGCAGTTCTTC
CDR3: CASSLVGLAEDDEQFF

size: NA
D: TRBD1
J: TRBJ2-1
V: TRBV7-6
DNA: TGTGCCAGCAGCTTTGACAGGGGGCTATACAATGAGCAGTTCTTC
CDR3: CASSFDRGLYNEQFF

size: NA
D: TRBD2
J: TRBJ2-1
V: TRBV6-5
DNA: TGTGCCAGCAGTTACTCTAGCGGGGGTCTTTACAATGAGCAGTTCTTC
CDR3: CASSYSSGGLYNEQFF

size: once
D: NA
J: TRBJ2-1
V: TRBV28
DNA: TGTGCCAGCAGTTCATCATTCAATAGTTGGCGGTTCTTC
CDR3: CASSSSFNSWRFF

size: NA
D: TRBD2
J: TRBJ2-5
V: TRBV27
DNA: TGTGCCAGCAGTCCGTTAGCGGGAGAGACCCAGTACTTC
CDR3: CASSPLAGETQYF

size: NA
D: NA
J: TRBJ2-4
V: TRBV12-2
DNA: TGTGCAAAAACCCCCGGGACAGGGGAGGAATTGGCCAAAAACATTCAGTACTTC
CDR3: CAKTPGTGEELAKNIQYF

size: NA
D: TRBD1
J: TRBJ2-2
V: TRBV27
DNA: TGTGCCAGCAGTTTATCGACAGGGACAGGGCCCACCGGGGAGCTGTTTTTT
CDR3: CASSLSTGTGPTGELFF

size: NA
D: NA
J: TRBJ2-7
V: TRBV25-1
DNA: TGTGCCAGCAGTGACGGAGAGTACAGGGTCTACGAGCAGTACTTC
CDR3: CASSDGEYRVYEQYF

size: NA
D: NA
J: TRBJ1-4
V: TRBV2
DNA: TGTGCCAGCAGGGAGAAGGGGAGAATTAATGAAAAACTGTTTTTT
CDR3: CASREKGRINEKLFF

size: few
D: NA
J: TRBJ2-7
V: TRBV2
DNA: TGTGCCAGCAGTGAAGTTGCGCCCTCCTACGAGCAGTACTTC
CDR3: CASSEVAPSYEQYF

size: NA
D: NA
J: TRBJ2-3
V: TRBV9
DNA: TGTGCCAGCAGCCCCCAAGGTCCGGGGCTCACAGATACGCAGTATTTT
CDR3: CASSPQGPGLTDTQYF

size: NA
D: NA
J: TRBJ2-7
V: TRBV7-9
DNA: TGTGCCAGCGTTCCCCCGGAGGGAGTAGGAAGAGGCGAGCAGTACTTC
CDR3: CASVPPEGVGRGEQYF

size: NA
D: TRBD1
J: TRBJ2-5
V: TRBV7-9
DNA: TGTGCCAGCAGCCCGCGGGACAGGGACGAGGGAGAGACCCAGTACTTC
CDR3: CASSPRDRDEGETQYF

size: NA
D: NA
J: TRBJ2-3
V: TRBV4-1
DNA: TGCGCCAGCAGCCACCTGGTAGAAGGCCCCACAGATACGCAGTATTTT
CDR3: CASSHLVEGPTDTQYF

size: NA
D: NA
J: TRBJ2-7
V: TRBV28
DNA: TGTGCCAGCAATCAATGGGACGCCTACGAGCAGTACTTC
CDR3: CASNQWDAYEQYF

size: NA
D: TRBD1
J: TRBJ2-7
V: TRBV19
DNA: TGTGCCAGTAGTCACAGGGGGCGATCCGCCGAGCAGTACTTC
CDR3: CASSHRGRSAEQYF